This T cell receptor beta chain was sequenced for a study of blood T cell repertoires in COVID-19. Only in-frame clones appear in the TCRdb table, and some are missing; sequencing was by immunoSEQ multiplex PCR. Among some 190,000 clones listed, 80% were seen once. The CDR3 has 14 residues. Germline assignment: CDR1 SGHVS and CDR2 FQNEAQ. V was trimmed by 2 bases and J by 3 bases, leaving 11 bases between them. Participants spanned ages roughly 18 to 95 years and resided in about 25 US areas. Sample: PBMCs or T cells enriched from blood (not recorded which). V is TRBV7-8 and J is TRBJ2-7; possible D gene TRBD2, 6 bases. The TCR sequence derives from a man in his sixties who had been exposed to COVID-19. CDR3 residues: CASSLPTSFYEQYF. The CDR3 DNA follows: TGTGCCAGCAGCTTACCGACTAGTTTCTACGAGCAGTACTTC.